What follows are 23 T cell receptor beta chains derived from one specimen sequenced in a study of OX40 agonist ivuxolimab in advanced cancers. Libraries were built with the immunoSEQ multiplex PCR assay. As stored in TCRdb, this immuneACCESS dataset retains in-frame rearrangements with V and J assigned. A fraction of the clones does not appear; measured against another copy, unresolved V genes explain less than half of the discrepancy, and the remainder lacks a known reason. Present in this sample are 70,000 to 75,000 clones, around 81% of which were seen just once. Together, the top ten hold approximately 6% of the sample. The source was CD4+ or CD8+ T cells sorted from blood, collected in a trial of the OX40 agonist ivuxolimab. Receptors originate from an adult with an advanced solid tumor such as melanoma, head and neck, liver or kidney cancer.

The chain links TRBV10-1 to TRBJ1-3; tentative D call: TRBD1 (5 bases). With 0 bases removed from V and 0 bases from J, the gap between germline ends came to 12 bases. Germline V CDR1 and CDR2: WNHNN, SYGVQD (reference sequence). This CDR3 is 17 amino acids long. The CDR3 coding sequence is TGCGCCAGCAGTGAGTCGGGGCTCGGAGACTCTGGAAACACCATATATTTT. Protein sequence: CASSESGLGDSGNTIYF.

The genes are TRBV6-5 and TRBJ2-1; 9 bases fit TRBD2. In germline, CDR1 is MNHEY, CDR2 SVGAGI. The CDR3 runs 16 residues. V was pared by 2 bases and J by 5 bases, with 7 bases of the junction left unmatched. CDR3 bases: TGTGCCAGCAGTTACGGGGCGGGGGGGCACCACAATGAGCAGTTCTTC. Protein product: CASSYGAGGHHNEQFF.

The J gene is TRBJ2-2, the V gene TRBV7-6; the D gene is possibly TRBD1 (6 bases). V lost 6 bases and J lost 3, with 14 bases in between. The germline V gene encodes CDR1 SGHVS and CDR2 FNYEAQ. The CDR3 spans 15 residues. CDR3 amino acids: CASSPRWGHTGELFF. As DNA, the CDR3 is TGTGCCAGCAGTCCCCGGTGGGGGCACACCGGGGAGCTGTTTTTT. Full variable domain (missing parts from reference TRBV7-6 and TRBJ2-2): GAGVSQSPRYKVTKRGQDVALRCDPISGHVSLYWYRQALGQGPEFLTYFNYEAQQDKSGLPNDRFSAERPEGSISTLTIQRTEQRDSAMYRCASSPRWGHTGELFFGEGSRLTVL.

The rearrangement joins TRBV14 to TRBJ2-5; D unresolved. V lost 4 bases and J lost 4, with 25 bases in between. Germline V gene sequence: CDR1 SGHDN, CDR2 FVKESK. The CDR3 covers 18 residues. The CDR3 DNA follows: TGTGCCAGCAGCCTCTTCCAACTGAACGGGTACAATGGAGAGACCCAGTACTTC. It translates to CASSLFQLNGYNGETQYF.

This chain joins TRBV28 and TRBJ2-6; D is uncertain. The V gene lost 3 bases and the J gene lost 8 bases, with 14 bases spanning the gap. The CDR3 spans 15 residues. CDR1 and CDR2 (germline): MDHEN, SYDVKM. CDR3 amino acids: CASSLSAPPSNVLTF. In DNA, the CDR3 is TGTGCCAGCAGTTTGTCGGCTCCCCCCTCCAACGTCCTGACTTTC.

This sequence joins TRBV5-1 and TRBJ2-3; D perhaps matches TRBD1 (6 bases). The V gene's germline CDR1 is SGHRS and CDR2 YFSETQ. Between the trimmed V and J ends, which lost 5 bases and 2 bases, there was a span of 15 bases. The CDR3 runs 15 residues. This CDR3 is CASRQKTGNTDTQYF. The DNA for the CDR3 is TGCGCCAGCAGGCAGAAGACAGGAAACACAGATACGCAGTATTTT. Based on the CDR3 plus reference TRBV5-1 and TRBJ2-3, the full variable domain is KAGVTQTPRYLIKTRGQQVTLSCSPISGHRSVSWYQQTPGQGLQFLFEYFSETQRNKGNFPGRFSGRQFSNSRSEMNVSTLELGDSALYLCASRQKTGNTDTQYFGPGTRLTVL.

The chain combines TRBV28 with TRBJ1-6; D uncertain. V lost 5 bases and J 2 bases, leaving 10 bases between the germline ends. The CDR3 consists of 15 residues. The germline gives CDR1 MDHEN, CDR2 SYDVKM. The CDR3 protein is CASSDKGPYNSPLHF. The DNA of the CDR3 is TGTGCCAGCAGTGACAAAGGACCCTATAATTCACCCCTCCACTTT.

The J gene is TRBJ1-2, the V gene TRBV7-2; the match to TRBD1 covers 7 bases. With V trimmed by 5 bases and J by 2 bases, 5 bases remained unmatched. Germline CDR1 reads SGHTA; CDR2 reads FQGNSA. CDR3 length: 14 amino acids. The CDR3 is CASSPSGQNYGYTF. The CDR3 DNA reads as TGTGCCAGCAGCCCATCGGGACAGAACTATGGCTACACCTTC.

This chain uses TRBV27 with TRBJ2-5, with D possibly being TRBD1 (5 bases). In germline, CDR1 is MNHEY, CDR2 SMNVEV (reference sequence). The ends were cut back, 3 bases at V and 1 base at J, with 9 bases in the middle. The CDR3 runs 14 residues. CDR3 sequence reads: CASSFGDSQETQYF. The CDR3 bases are TGTGCCAGCAGTTTCGGAGACAGCCAAGAGACCCAGTACTTC.

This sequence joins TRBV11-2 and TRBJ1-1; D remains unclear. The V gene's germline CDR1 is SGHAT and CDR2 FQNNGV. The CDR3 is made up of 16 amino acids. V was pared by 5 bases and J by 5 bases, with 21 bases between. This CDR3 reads CASSQPSRLAWTEAFF. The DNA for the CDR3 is TGTGCCAGCAGCCAGCCATCCAGGCTGGCTTGGACTGAAGCTTTCTTT. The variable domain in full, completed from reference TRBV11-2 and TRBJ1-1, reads EAGVAQSPRYKIIEKRQSVAFWCNPISGHATLYWYQQILGQGPKLLIQFQNNGVVDDSQLPKDRFSAERLKGVDSTLKIQPAKLEDSAVYLCASSQPSRLAWTEAFFGQGTRLTVV.

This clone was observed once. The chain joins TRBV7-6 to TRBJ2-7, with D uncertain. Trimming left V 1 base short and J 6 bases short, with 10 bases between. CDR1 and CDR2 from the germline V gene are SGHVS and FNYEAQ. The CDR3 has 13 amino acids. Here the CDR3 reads CASSLVGVGEQYF. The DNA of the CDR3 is TGTGCCAGCAGCTTAGTAGGAGTGGGCGAGCAGTACTTC.

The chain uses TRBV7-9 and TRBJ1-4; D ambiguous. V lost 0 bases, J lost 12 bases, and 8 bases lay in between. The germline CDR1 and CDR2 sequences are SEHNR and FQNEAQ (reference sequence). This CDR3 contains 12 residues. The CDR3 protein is CASSLAPTQLFF. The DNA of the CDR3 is TGTGCCAGCAGCTTAGCCCCTACCCAACTGTTTTTT.

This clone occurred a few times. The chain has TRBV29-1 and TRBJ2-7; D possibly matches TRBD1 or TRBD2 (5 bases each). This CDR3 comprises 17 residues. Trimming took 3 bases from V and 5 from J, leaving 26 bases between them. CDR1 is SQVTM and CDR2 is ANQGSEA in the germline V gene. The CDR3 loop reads CSVENPGAGTLLNEQYF. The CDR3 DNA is TGCAGCGTTGAGAACCCTGGGGCGGGCACCCTCCTTAACGAGCAGTACTTC.

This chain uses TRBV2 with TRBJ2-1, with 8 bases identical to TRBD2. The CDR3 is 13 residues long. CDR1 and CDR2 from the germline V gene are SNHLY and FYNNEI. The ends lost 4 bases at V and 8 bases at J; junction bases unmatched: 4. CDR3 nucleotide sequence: TGTGCCAGCAGTGCCCTCGGGGGGGATGAGCAGTTCTTC. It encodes CASSALGGDEQFF.

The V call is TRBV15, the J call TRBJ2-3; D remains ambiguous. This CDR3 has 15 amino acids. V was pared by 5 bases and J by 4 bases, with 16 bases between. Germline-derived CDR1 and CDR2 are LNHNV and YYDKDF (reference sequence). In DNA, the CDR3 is TGTGCCACCAGCGTGGGCCGAGCGTACCCAGATACGCAGTATTTT. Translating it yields CATSVGRAYPDTQYF.

The DNA for the CDR3 is TGTGCCAGCGGGGGGGTAAGCACAGATACGCAGTATTTT. Translated, it gives CASGGVSTDTQYF. The V call is TRBV7-2, the J call TRBJ2-3; 7 bases fit TRBD2. CDR1 and CDR2 (germline): SGHTA, FQGNSA. The V gene end was trimmed by 8 bases and the J gene end by 0 bases; junction bases not matched to a gene: 2. This CDR3 is built from 13 residues.

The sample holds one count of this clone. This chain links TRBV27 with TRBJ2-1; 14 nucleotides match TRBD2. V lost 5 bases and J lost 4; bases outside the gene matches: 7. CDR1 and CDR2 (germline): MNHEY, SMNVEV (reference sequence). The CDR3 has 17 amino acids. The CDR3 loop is CASSPSGTSGRYNEQFF. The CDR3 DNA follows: TGTGCCAGCAGTCCTTCCGGGACTAGCGGGAGATACAATGAGCAGTTCTTC.

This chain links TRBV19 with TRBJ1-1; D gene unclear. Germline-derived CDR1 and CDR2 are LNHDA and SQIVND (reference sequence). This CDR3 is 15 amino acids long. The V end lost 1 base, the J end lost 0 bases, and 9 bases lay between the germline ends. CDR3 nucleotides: TGTGCCAGTAGTATAGCGGGATTCATGAACACTGAAGCTTTCTTT. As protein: CASSIAGFMNTEAFF. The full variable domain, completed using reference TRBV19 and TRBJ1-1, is DGGITQSPKYLFRKEGQNVTLSCEQNLNHDAMYWYRQDPGQGLRLIYYSQIVNDFQKGDIAEGYSVSREKKESFPLTVTSAQKNPTAFYLCASSIAGFMNTEAFFGQGTRLTVV.

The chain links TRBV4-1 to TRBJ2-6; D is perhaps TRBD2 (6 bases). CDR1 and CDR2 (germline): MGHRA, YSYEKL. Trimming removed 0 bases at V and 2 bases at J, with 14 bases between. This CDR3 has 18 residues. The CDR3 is CASSQDRGSSTGANVLTF. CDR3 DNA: TGCGCCAGCAGCCAAGATCGGGGGTCCTCCACTGGGGCCAACGTCCTGACTTTC.

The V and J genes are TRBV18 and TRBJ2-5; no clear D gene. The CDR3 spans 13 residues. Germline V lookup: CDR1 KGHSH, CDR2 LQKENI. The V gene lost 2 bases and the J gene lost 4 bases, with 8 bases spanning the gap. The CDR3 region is CASSPTTAETQYF. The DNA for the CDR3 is TGTGCCAGCTCACCAACCACAGCAGAGACCCAGTACTTC.

Here the CDR3 reads CASSPWTGDEAFF. In DNA form, the CDR3 reads TGTGCCAGCTCACCCTGGACCGGGGACGAGGCTTTCTTT. The chain couples TRBV18 to TRBJ1-1; D is perhaps TRBD1 (5 bases). Germline assignment: CDR1 KGHSH and CDR2 LQKENI. CDR3 length: 13 amino acids. V lost 3 bases and J lost 11, with 16 bases in between.

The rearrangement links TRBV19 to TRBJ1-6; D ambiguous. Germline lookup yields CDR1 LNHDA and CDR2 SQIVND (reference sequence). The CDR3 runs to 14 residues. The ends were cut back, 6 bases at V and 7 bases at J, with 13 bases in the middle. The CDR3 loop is CASSDIIWNSPLHF. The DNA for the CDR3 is TGTGCCAGTAGCGACATCATTTGGAATTCACCCCTCCACTTT.

Here the CDR3 reads CASSRDGISGNTIYF. DNA of the CDR3: TGTGCCAGCAGCCGGGACGGAATCTCTGGAAACACCATATATTTT. This sequence joins TRBV7-2 and TRBJ1-3, with D possibly matching TRBD1 (5 bases). CDR1 and CDR2 (germline): SGHTA, FQGNSA. With 5 bases removed from V and 0 bases from J, the gap between germline ends came to 11 bases. This CDR3 contains 15 residues.